This TCR beta chain was identified in a study of blood T cells in healthy people across ages. Overall study findings and caveats: Not knowing donor CMV status may have confounded expanded clonotype changes.

It was around 10 milliliters of peripheral blood that were drawn from each donor. Germline V gene lookup returns CDR1 MNHNY and CDR2 SVGAGI (reference sequence). V dropped 10 bases and J dropped 4 bases, with 11 bases sitting between them. This CDR3 is 12 amino acids long. Primers used in a second PCR of about 7 to 12 cycles were a sample-barcoded 5' primer and a J-beta primer mix. A 12-random-nucleotide template-switch adaptor tagged each cDNA molecule. Each CDR3 protein is one row after TCRdb ran MiXCR on the 5' RACE reads. The sample comprises 700,000 to 950,000 distinct CDR3 sequences, 58% of which are singletons, and roughly 20% rests with the top ten. There are a few counts of this clonotype. The antigen is unknown.

The sequenced sample was blood. This TCR came from a man aged 25-45 years in good health. The chain couples TRBV6-6 to TRBJ2-1; D gene unclear. CDR3: CANSPTYNEQFF. The DNA for the CDR3 is TGTGCCAACAGCCCCACGTACAATGAGCAGTTCTTC.